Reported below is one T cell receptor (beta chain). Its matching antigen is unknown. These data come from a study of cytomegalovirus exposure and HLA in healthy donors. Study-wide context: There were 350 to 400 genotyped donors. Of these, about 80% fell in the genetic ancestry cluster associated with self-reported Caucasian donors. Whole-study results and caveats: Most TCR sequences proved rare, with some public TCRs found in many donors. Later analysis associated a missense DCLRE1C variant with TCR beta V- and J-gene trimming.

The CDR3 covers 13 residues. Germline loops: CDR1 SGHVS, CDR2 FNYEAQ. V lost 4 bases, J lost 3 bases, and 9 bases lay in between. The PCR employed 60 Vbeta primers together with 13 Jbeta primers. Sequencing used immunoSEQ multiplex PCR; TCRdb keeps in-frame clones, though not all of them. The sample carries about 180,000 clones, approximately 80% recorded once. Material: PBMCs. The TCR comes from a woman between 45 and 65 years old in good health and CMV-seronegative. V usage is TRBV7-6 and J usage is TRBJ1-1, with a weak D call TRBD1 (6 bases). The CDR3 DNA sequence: TGTGCCAGCAGCTCAGGGGCTGACACTGAAGCTTTCTTT. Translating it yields CASSSGADTEAFF. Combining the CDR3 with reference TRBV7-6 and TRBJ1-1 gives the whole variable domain GAGVSQSPRYKVTKRGQDVALRCDPISGHVSLYWYRQALGQGPEFLTYFNYEAQQDKSGLPNDRFSAERPEGSISTLTIQRTEQRDSAMYRCASSSGADTEAFFGQGTRLTVV.